These T cell receptor beta chains were read from a single sample in a study of cytomegalovirus exposure and HLA in healthy donors. Clones were read by immunoSEQ multiplex PCR, and TCRdb kept only the in-frame ones, dropping some. The profile shows roughly 56,000 clones, about 80% of them singletons. Source material: PBMCs. These TCRs come from a man in his fifties in good health and CMV-seropositive. The CDR3 runs from the conserved cysteine through the conserved F or W. Each record gives: J gene, D gene, clone size, CDR3 length, V gene, CDR3 DNA, CDR3 protein. The D gene is left open where the match is weak. Clone sizes are given selectively: once, few, many, or a class where the clone is expanded.

TRBJ1-3,-,-,15,TRBV5-4,TGTGCCAGCAGCTTGGACGGTCGAGTTGGAAACACCATATATTTT,CASSLDGRVGNTIYF
TRBJ1-3,TRBD1,-,15,TRBV5-4,TGTGCCAGCAGCCAGACAGGGAGTAGAGGAAACACCATATATTTT,CASSQTGSRGNTIYF
TRBJ1-1,-,-,15,TRBV19,TGTGCCAGTAGTACCCCCCCACGGCGGGTCACTGAAGATTTCTTT,CASSTPPRRVTEDFF
TRBJ2-4,-,-,13,TRBV2,TGTGCCAGCAGTGAGAGGACACCATTTCCCCAGTACTTC,CASSERTPFPQYF
TRBJ2-1,-,-,14,TRBV5-4,TGTGCCAGCAGCCCACGCAGCTCCTACAATGAGCAGTTCTTC,CASSPRSSYNEQFF
TRBJ2-7,-,-,10,TRBV2,TGTGCCAGCATGGGGGGCGAGCAGTACTTC,CASMGGEQYF
TRBJ2-3,TRBD1,-,13,TRBV6-4,TGTGCCAGCAGCGCCCAGGGGGATGGTACGCAGTATTTT,CASSAQGDGTQYF
TRBJ2-7,-,-,13,TRBV11-2,TGTGCCAGCAGCCCCTCAGGAACCTACGAGCAGTACTTC,CASSPSGTYEQYF
TRBJ1-5,-,-,12,TRBV6-1,TGTGCCAGCAGTCACCTCCCGGAGGGCCAGCATTTT,CASSHLPEGQHF
TRBJ2-1,TRBD2,-,16,TRBV5-1,TGCGCCAGCGGCACCGGACTAGCGGGGCGTTACAATGAGCAGTTCTTC,CASGTGLAGRYNEQFF
TRBJ1-6,-,-,14,TRBV6-5,TGTGCCAGCAGTTACTCCAGGGCTGATTCACCCCTCCACTTT,CASSYSRADSPLHF
TRBJ2-7,TRBD2,-,15,TRBV6-4,TGTGCCAGCCGTACAGAAGCGGGGGCCGCCTACGAGCAGTACTTC,CASRTEAGAAYEQYF
TRBJ2-7,-,many,16,TRBV7-9,TGCGCCAGCAGCCAAGAAGCAGGAAAAGGCTACTACGAGCAGTACTTC,CASSQEAGKGYYEQYF
TRBJ2-1,TRBD2,-,15,TRBV5-1,TGCGCCAGCAGGGTGTCTAGCGGGACGTACAATGAGCAGTTCTTC,CASRVSSGTYNEQFF
TRBJ2-7,TRBD2,-,14,TRBV27,TGTGCCAGCGCCCGACTAGCGGGGGGGTACGAGCAGTACTTC,CASARLAGGYEQYF
TRBJ2-2,-,-,14,TRBV5-4,TGTGCCAGCAGCTTGGGCCAGGACACCGGGGAGCTGTTTTTT,CASSLGQDTGELFF
TRBJ1-4,-,-,19,TRBV21-1,TGTGCCAGCAGCATAGAAGGCCCAGAGACGGGACAGGGTAGTGAAAAACTGTTTTTT,CASSIEGPETGQGSEKLFF
TRBJ1-2,TRBD1,few,13,TRBV5-6,TGTGCCAGAAGATGGACAGGGGAGAAAGGCTACAACTTC,CARRWTGEKGYNF
TRBJ2-7,TRBD2,once,15,TRBV7-2,TGTGCCAGCAGCTTCGGCCGGGAGGTCACCTACGAGCAGTACTTC,CASSFGREVTYEQYF
TRBJ2-5,TRBD2,once,15,TRBV5-1,TGCGCCAGCAGCTTACTAGCGGGGGGGCGAGAGACCCAGTACTTC,CASSLLAGGRETQYF
TRBJ2-1,-,-,13,TRBV2,TGTGCCAGCCGCAGGGCTTCCTACAATGAGCAGTTCTTC,CASRRASYNEQFF
TRBJ2-1,TRBD1,-,14,TRBV19,TGTGCCAGTACCGTTAGGACAGGGTTCCCTGAGCAGTTCTTC,CASTVRTGFPEQFF
TRBJ1-5,-,-,15,TRBV19,TGTGCCAGTAGTTACCCGACAGAACGGTGGCAGCCCCAGCATTTT,CASSYPTERWQPQHF
TRBJ1-2,TRBD1,-,14,TRBV4-1,TGCGCCAGCAGTTCCCAAGGGACAGGGATGGGCTACACCTTC,CASSSQGTGMGYTF
TRBJ1-1,-,-,16,TRBV6-1,TGTGCCAGCAGTGAAGCGTACTATGGCTCAAACACTGAAGCTTTCTTT,CASSEAYYGSNTEAFF
TRBJ2-7,TRBD1,-,12,TRBV5-5,TGTGCCAGCAGAGGGGGCCCCTACGAGCAGTACTTC,CASRGGPYEQYF
TRBJ2-3,TRBD2,-,15,TRBV27,TGTGCCAGCCGAGGCGGGGGGGCCCTCTTAGATACGCAGTATTTT,CASRGGGALLDTQYF
TRBJ2-7,TRBD2,-,17,TRBV4-1,TGCGCCAGCAGCCCCCCGTTGAAAGGAGCGGGATACTACGAGCAGTACTTC,CASSPPLKGAGYYEQYF
TRBJ2-3,TRBD2,-,15,TRBV11-2,TGTGCCAGCAGCTTACCGAGCGGGGGAGCAGATACGCAGTATTTT,CASSLPSGGADTQYF
TRBJ2-7,-,few,10,TRBV2,TGTGCCAGCAGGAACAGGGAGCAGTACTTC,CASRNREQYF
TRBJ2-2,-,-,16,TRBV19,TGTGCCAGTAGTATAGGGGGGGGCTGGGGCACCGGGGAGCTGTTTTTT,CASSIGGGWGTGELFF
TRBJ2-6,-,once,16,TRBV7-3,TGTGCCAGCAGCTTACCAGGGATCTCTGGGGCCAACGTCCTGACTTTC,CASSLPGISGANVLTF
TRBJ2-3,TRBD1,once,17,TRBV5-5,TGTGCCAGCAGCTTAATCCCCGGGACAGGGGCCACAGATACGCAGTATTTT,CASSLIPGTGATDTQYF
TRBJ1-2,TRBD1,-,15,TRBV18,TGTGCCAGCTCACCGGGACAGGACCCGGCATATGGCTACACCTTC,CASSPGQDPAYGYTF